The next 22 T cell receptor beta chains were all read from a single sample in a study of blood T cells in healthy people across ages. Primed by a sample-barcoded 5' primer and a J-beta primer mix, a second PCR proceeded for about 7 to 12 cycles. TCRdb called the 5' RACE reads again in MiXCR, with one record for every CDR3 protein. The sample holds about 1 million distinct CDR3 sequences, 45% seen once. The material sequenced was blood. The origin of the receptors is a woman aged 60 to 75 in good health.

This chain connects TRBV6-2 or TRBV6-3 to TRBJ2-7, with D perhaps matching TRBD2 (5 bases). V lost 6 bases and J lost 5, with 17 bases in between. CDR1 and CDR2 (germline): MNHEY, SVGEGT. The CDR3 consists of 14 residues. The CDR3 region is CASSAPGGRDEQYF. CDR3 nucleotides: TGTGCCAGCAGCGCACCAGGCGGGCGCGACGAGCAGTACTTC.

The chain joins TRBV6-6 to TRBJ2-5; tentatively, D is TRBD1 (6 bases). The J call is in doubt because the DNA end fits TRBJ2-7 better. The CDR3 is made up of 13 amino acids. CDR1 is MNHNY, CDR2 SVGAGI, per germline (reference sequence). For the CDR3, the DNA is TGTGCCAGCAGCCCCGGACAGATAGGCGAGCAGTACTTC. This gives the protein CASSPGQIGEQYF.

The sample holds a few counts of this clonotype. This chain joins TRBV7-2 and TRBJ2-3, with D perhaps TRBD1 (6 bases). Trimming cost V 5 bases and J 2 bases, with 17 bases left between them. Per germline, CDR1 SGHTA and CDR2 FQGNSA. There are 16 residues in the CDR3. The CDR3: CASSPQGGVSTDTQYF. CDR3 nucleotide sequence: TGTGCCAGCAGCCCACAAGGGGGAGTATCCACAGATACGCAGTATTTT.

This chain joins TRBV20-1 and TRBJ1-2, with 7 bases that match TRBD1. Germline loops: CDR1 DFQATT, CDR2 SNEGSKA (reference sequence). The V gene end was trimmed by 5 bases and the J gene end by 0 bases; junction bases not matched to a gene: 6. The CDR3 contains 14 residues. In DNA form, the CDR3 reads TGCAGTGCTTACCGGGGACAGCCTAACTATGGCTACACCTTC. Translating gives CSAYRGQPNYGYTF.

In its sample, this clonotype was seen a few times. This chain connects TRBV7-2 to TRBJ2-1; tentatively, D is TRBD2 (6 bases). This CDR3 is built from 15 residues. The V end lost 6 bases, the J end lost 5 bases, and 17 bases lay between the germline ends. Germline V lookup: CDR1 SGHTA, CDR2 FQGNSA. In DNA form, the CDR3 reads TGTGCCAGCAGTCTCCAAAACGTAGCGGACAATGAGCAGTTCTTC. As protein: CASSLQNVADNEQFF.

This clonotype was seen a handful of times. The chain uses TRBV5-1 and TRBJ1-2; D is unclear. The CDR3 consists of 15 residues. V lost 0 bases and J lost 7, with 16 bases in between. Germline-derived CDR1 and CDR2 are SGHRS and YFSETQ. CDR3 region: CASSLDGHERSGYTF. The DNA for the CDR3 is TGCGCCAGCAGCTTGGATGGGCACGAGCGGTCTGGCTACACCTTC.

This clonotype showed up just a few times. J is TRBJ2-3 and V is TRBV7-9, with 10 bases identical to TRBD2. Unmatched junction bases numbered 9, after V lost 5 bases and J lost 4 bases. CDR3 length equals 16 residues. Looked up from germline, CDR1 is SEHNR and CDR2 is FQNEAQ (reference sequence). In DNA, the CDR3 is TGTGCCAGCAGCCCCACAGCGGGAGGGCCCCCAGATACGCAGTATTTT. Translation gives CASSPTAGGPPDTQYF.

Worth noting for this clonotype: A much larger clone lies one base from this, so it may be a read error. The CDR3 is CASSVHEHYF. CDR3 sequence (DNA): TGTGCCAGCAGCGTCCACGAGCACTACTTC. The chain is built from TRBV9 and TRBJ2-5; D is undetermined. The CDR3 loop spans 10 amino acids. Germline V gene data show CDR1 as SGDLS and CDR2 as YYNGEE. Between the trimmed V and J ends, which lost 2 bases and 14 bases, there was a span of 10 bases.

The sample holds a few counts of this clonotype. V and J are TRBV27 and TRBJ1-5; D is unresolved. V lost 3 bases and J lost 4, with 10 bases in between. The CDR3 consists of 14 residues. CDR1 and CDR2 from the germline V gene are MNHEY and SMNVEV (reference sequence). The CDR3 nucleotides are TGTGCCAGCAGTTTTGGGGTTGGGAATCAGCCCCAGCATTTT. Translated, it gives CASSFGVGNQPQHF.

The chain recombines TRBV28 with TRBJ2-7, with D perhaps matching TRBD2 (7 bases). This CDR3 region has 16 residues. The germline CDR1 and CDR2 sequences are MDHEN and SYDVKM. Trimming stripped 4 bases from V and 6 bases from J, with 22 bases between. As DNA, the CDR3 is TGTGCCAGCAGTTCGGAAACAGGGTCACAGCGGGGCGAGCAGTACTTC. Its protein is CASSSETGSQRGEQYF.

This clonotype was detected only a few times. This sequence joins TRBV28 and TRBJ2-3; no clear D gene. The CDR3 runs to 11 residues. Looked up from germline, CDR1 is MDHEN and CDR2 is SYDVKM. Trimming removed 6 bases from V and 10 bases from J, with 11 bases in between. CDR3 nucleotides: TGTGCCAGCAGCCCTAGAGGTTCGCAGTATTTT. Encoded protein: CASSPRGSQYF. The variable domain in full, completed from reference TRBV28 and TRBJ2-3, reads DVKVTQSSRYLVKRTGEKVFLECVQDMDHENMFWYRQDPGLGLRLIYFSYDVKMKEKGDIPEGYSVSREKKERFSLILESASTNQTSMYLCASSPRGSQYFGPGTRLTVL.

With regard to this clonotype: Sequence at one end of the junction differs from germline and may be a read error. The rearrangement links TRBV29-1 to TRBJ1-5; tentatively, D is TRBD1 (5 bases). CDR1 is SQVTM and CDR2 is ANQGSEA in the germline V gene. The CDR3 has 14 residues. CDR3 region: CSAKAGPGNQPRHF. The CDR3 nucleotides are TGCAGCGCAAAGGCGGGGCCTGGCAATCAGCCCCGGCATTTT.

This clonotype showed up just a few times. This chain joins TRBV9 and TRBJ2-3; D call uncertain. CDR1 is SGDLS and CDR2 is YYNGEE in the germline V gene. The CDR3 sequence is 18 residues long. The V end lost 4 bases, the J end lost 0 bases, and 21 bases lay between the germline ends. CDR3 nucleotides: TGTGCCAGCAGCACTAAGGACGAGTACGCCTCTAGCACAGATACGCAGTATTTT. This encodes CASSTKDEYASSTDTQYF. The variable domain in full, completed from reference TRBV9 and TRBJ2-3, reads DSGVTQTPKHLITATGQRVTLRCSPRSGDLSVYWYQQSLDQGLQFLIQYYNGEERAKGNILERFSAQQFPDLHSELNLSSLELGDSALYFCASSTKDEYASSTDTQYFGPGTRLTVL.

The V call is TRBV5-1, the J call TRBJ2-7, with TRBD2 matching 14 bases. This CDR3 spans 17 amino acids. CDR1 and CDR2 (germline): SGHRS, YFSETQ. The ends lost 4 bases at V and 4 bases at J; junction bases unmatched: 10. This chain's CDR3 is CASSLGAGTSGSYEQYF. The DNA for the CDR3 is TGCGCCAGCAGCCTTGGAGCCGGGACTAGCGGGAGTTACGAGCAGTACTTC.

The chain carries TRBV5-1 and TRBJ2-5, with 12 bases that match TRBD2. The end of the DNA fits TRBJ2-7 better, so the J call may be wrong. Looked up from germline, CDR1 is SGHRS and CDR2 is YFSETQ. CDR3 size: 17 residues. The CDR3 DNA follows: TGCGCCAGCAGCCCGAGGGCCCTAGCGGGAGGGATCTACGAGCAGTACTTC. It codes for CASSPRALAGGIYEQYF.

The chain recombines TRBV20-1 with TRBJ1-4; D perhaps matches TRBD1 (5 bases). The V and J ends lost 0 bases and 8 bases respectively, with 16 bases between them. Looked up from germline, CDR1 is DFQATT and CDR2 is SNEGSKA (reference sequence). This CDR3 has 15 residues. CDR3: CSARDQRGGGEKLFF. CDR3 sequence (DNA): TGCAGTGCTAGAGATCAACGGGGGGGAGGGGAAAAACTGTTTTTT.

With regard to this clonotype: The junction does not match germline at one end; this may be a read error. The chain links TRBV13 to TRBJ2-7, with a weak D call TRBD1 (6 bases). The CDR3 runs to 14 residues. Germline CDR1 is PRHDT and CDR2 is FYEKMQ (reference sequence). The CDR3 DNA reads TGTGCCAGCAGCATAGGACAGCCGTCCTACGAGCAGTACTTC. It translates to CASSIGQPSYEQYF.

The chain combines TRBV5-1 with TRBJ2-7; D perhaps matches TRBD2 (5 bases). This CDR3 has 15 residues. Deletions cut 2 bases from V and 0 bases from J, with 12 bases between. The germline gives CDR1 SGHRS, CDR2 YFSETQ. CDR3 sequence: CASSFEGRSSYEQYF. CDR3 nucleotide sequence: TGCGCCAGCAGCTTTGAGGGCCGGAGCTCCTACGAGCAGTACTTC.

This clonotype has more than one count but fewer than ten. The chain links TRBV29-1 to TRBJ2-5; D ambiguous. The CDR3 consists of 13 residues. The germline gives CDR1 SQVTM, CDR2 ANQGSEA. Trimming stripped 7 bases from V and 4 bases from J, with 16 bases between. DNA for the CDR3: TGCAGCGCTTGGCCTATGGGATTAGAGACCCAGTACTTC. Encoded protein: CSAWPMGLETQYF.

This clonotype appeared a few times. The chain combines TRBV4-1 with TRBJ2-3; 10 nucleotides line up with TRBD2. Trimming took 5 bases from V and 5 from J; bases not matched to a gene: 7. There are 15 residues in the CDR3. Germline values: CDR1 MGHRA, CDR2 YSYEKL. This chain's CDR3 is CASSGLAGAKDTQYF. CDR3 nucleotide sequence: TGCGCCAGCAGCGGGCTAGCGGGAGCGAAAGATACGCAGTATTTT.

The gene calls are TRBV7-6 and TRBJ2-7; D possibly uses TRBD1 or TRBD2 (6 bases each). Germline V gene sequence: CDR1 SGHVS, CDR2 FNYEAQ. Trimming stripped 1 base from V and 3 bases from J, with 19 bases between. CDR3 length: 17 amino acids. CDR3 region: CASSLEMGGTPGYEQYF. The CDR3 bases are TGTGCCAGCAGCTTAGAGATGGGCGGGACACCAGGCTACGAGCAGTACTTC.

This clonotype was counted a few times. The V and J genes are TRBV24-1 and TRBJ1-5; 8 bases are a match to TRBD1. Per germline, CDR1 KGHDR and CDR2 SFDVKD. The length of the CDR3 is 16 residues. Unmatched junction bases numbered 4, after V lost 4 bases and J lost 0 bases. The CDR3 sequence: CATSDGTGSSNQPQHF. CDR3 coding DNA: TGTGCCACCAGTGACGGGACAGGTTCTAGCAATCAGCCCCAGCATTTT.